This T cell receptor (beta chain) was identified during a study of cytomegalovirus exposure and HLA in healthy donors. Study conclusions and caveats: A list of approximately 150 TCR beta chains associated with cytomegalovirus was given. In the 120 or so validation repertoires, approximately 94% of cluster scores exceeded 0, per a later analysis. As was reported, the classifier diagnosed cytomegalovirus status with high specificity and sensitivity. Many donors shared some public TCRs, even though most TCR sequences were rare.

The table came from immunoSEQ multiplex PCR; TCRdb's copy has only in-frame clones and leaves some out. The sample has about 130,000 clones, about 80% seen once. Germline V gives CDR1 SGHRS, CDR2 YFSETQ. V lost 4 bases to trimming and J lost 8 bases; unmatched junction nucleotides: 12. This CDR3 comprises 15 residues. With regard to this clone: The antigen is not known.

The sequencing sample was made of PBMCs. This receptor was taken from a man aged 25 to 40 in good health and CMV-seropositive. This chain links TRBV5-1 with TRBJ1-2, with TRBD1 identical over 9 bases. CDR3 region: CASSPGPGQGHGYTF. DNA for the CDR3: TGCGCCAGCAGCCCGGGGCCGGGACAGGGTCACGGCTACACCTTC.